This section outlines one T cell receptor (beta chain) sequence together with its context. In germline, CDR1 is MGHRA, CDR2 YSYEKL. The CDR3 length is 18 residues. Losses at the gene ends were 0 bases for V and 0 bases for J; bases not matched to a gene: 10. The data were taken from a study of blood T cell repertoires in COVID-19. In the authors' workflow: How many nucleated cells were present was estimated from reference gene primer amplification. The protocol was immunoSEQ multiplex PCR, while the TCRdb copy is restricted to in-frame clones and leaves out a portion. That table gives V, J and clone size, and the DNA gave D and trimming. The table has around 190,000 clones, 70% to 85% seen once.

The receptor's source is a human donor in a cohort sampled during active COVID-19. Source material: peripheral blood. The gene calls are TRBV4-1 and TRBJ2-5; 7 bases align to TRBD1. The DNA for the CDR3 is TGCGCCAGCAGCCAAGAGATCAGGGGGAGAACGTACCAAGAGACCCAGTACTTC. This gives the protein CASSQEIRGRTYQETQYF.